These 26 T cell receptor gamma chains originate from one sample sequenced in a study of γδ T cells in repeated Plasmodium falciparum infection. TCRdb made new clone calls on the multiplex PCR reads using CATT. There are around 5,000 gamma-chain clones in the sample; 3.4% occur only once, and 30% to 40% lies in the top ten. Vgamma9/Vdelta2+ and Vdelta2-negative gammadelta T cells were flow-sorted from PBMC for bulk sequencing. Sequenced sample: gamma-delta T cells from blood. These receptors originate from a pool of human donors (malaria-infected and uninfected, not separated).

In DNA form, the CDR3 reads TGTGCCTTGTGGGAGCCGCCGGGGTTGGGCAAAAAAATCAAGGTATTT. Residues: CALWEPPGLGKKIKVF. The rearrangement joins TRGV9 to TRGJP. TCRdb carries no J gene annotation; the J gene was assigned here by matching the DNA with germline. The CDR3 contains 16 residues. Trimming cost V 3 bases and J 9 bases; bases outside gene matches: 8. Germline loops: CDR1 GITISATS, CDR2 ISYDGTV (reference sequence).

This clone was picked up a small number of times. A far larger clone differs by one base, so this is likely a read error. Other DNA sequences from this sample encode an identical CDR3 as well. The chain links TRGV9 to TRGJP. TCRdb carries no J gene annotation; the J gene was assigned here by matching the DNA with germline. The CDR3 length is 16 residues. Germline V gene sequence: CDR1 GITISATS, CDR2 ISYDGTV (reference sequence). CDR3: CALWEAPREGKKIKVF. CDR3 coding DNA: TGTGCCTTGTGGGAGGCCCCCCGGGAAGGCAAGAAAATCAAGGTATTT.

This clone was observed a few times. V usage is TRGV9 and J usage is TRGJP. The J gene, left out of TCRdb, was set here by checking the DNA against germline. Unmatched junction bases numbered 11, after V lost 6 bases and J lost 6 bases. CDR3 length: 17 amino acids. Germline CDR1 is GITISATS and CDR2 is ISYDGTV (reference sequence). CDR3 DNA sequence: TGTGCCTTGTGGTCTTCTAGGGGAGAGTTGGGCAAAAAAATCAAGGTATTT. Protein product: CALWSSRGELGKKIKVF.

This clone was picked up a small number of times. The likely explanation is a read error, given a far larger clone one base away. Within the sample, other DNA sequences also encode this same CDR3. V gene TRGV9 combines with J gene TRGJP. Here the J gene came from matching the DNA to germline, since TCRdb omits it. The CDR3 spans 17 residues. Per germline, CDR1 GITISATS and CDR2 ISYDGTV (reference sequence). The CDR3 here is CALWEAGEELGKKIKVF. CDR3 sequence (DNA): TGTGCCTTGTGGGAGGCGGGAGAAGAGCTGGGCAAAAAAATCAAGGTATTT.

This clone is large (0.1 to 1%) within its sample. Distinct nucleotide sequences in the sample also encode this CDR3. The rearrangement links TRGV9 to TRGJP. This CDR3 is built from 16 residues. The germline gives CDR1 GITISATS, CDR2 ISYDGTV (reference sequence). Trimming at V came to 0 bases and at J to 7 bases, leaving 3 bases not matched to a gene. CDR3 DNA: TGTGCCTTGTGGGAGGTGCGGGAGTTGGGCAAAAAAATCAAGGTATTT. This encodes CALWEVRELGKKIKVF.

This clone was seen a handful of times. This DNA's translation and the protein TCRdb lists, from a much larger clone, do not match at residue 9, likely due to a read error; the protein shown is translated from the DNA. The CDR3: CATWGNYYEKLF. The CDR3 nucleotides are TGTGCCACCTGGGGCAATTATTATGAGAAACTCTTT. The V and J genes are TRGV4 and TRGJ1 or TRGJ2. Germline-derived CDR1 and CDR2 are EGSTGY and YDSYTSSV. This CDR3 is built from 12 residues.

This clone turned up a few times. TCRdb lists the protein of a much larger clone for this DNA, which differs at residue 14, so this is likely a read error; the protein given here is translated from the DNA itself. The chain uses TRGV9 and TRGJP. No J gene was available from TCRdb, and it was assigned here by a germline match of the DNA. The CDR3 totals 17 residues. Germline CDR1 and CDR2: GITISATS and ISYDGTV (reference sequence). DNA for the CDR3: TGTGCCTTGTGGGAGGGTACTTACGAGTTGGGCAAAAAAGTCAAGGTATTT. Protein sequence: CALWEGTYELGKKVKVF.

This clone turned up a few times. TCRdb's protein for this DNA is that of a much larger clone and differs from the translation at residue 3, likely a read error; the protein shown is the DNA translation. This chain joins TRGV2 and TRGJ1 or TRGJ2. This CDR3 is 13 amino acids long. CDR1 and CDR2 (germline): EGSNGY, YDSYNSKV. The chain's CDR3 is CAAWNPNYYKKLF. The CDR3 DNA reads TGTGCCGCCTGGAATCCGAATTATTATAAGAAACTCTTT.

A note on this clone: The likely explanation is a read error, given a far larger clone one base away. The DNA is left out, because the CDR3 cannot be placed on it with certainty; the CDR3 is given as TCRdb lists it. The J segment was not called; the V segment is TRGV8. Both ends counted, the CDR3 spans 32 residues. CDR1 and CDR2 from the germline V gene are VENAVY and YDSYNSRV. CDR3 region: CATWDGDFIIRNSLAVEQHLLSQVSIGRIQHF.

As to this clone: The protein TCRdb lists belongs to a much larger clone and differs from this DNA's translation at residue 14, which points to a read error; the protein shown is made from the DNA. CDR3 in DNA: TGTGCCTTGTGGGAGGGCGGCCCCCAGACCCCCCAAGAGTTTGGCAAAAAAATCAAGGTATTT. Encoded protein: CALWEGGPQTPQEFGKKIKVF. The chain joins TRGV9 to TRGJP. The J gene, not given by TCRdb, was assigned here from a germline match of the nucleotide sequence. Germline CDR1 reads GITISATS; CDR2 reads ISYDGTV (reference sequence). This CDR3 region has 21 residues.

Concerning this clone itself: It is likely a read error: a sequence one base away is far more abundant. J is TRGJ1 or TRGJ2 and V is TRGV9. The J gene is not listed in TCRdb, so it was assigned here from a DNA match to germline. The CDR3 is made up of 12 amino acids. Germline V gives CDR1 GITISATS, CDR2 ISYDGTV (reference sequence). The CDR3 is CALWEPYYKKLF. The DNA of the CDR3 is TGTGCCCTGTGGGAGCCTTATTATAAGAAACTCTTT.

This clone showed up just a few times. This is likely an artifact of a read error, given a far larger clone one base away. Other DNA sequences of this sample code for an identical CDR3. The CDR3 sequence: CALWEQELGKKIKVF. CDR3 in DNA: TGTGCCTTGTGGGAACAAGAGTTGGGCAAAAAAATCAAGGTGTTT. This chain links TRGV9 with TRGJP. CDR1 is GITISATS and CDR2 is ISYDGTV in the germline V gene (reference sequence). The CDR3 runs 15 residues.

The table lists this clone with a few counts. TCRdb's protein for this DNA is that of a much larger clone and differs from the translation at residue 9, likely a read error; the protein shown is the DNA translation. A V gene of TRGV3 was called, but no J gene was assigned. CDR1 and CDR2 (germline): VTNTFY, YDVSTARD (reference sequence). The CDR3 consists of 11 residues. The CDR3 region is CATWDHIVRLF. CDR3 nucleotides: TGTGCCACCTGGGACCATATTGTGAGACTCTTT.

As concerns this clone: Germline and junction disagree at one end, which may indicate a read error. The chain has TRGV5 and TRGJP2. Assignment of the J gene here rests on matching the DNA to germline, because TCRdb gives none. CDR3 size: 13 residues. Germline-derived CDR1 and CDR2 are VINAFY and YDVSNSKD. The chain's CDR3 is CATWESSGWIKTF. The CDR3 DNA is TGTGCCACCTGGGAAAGTAGTGGTTGGATCAAGACGTTT.

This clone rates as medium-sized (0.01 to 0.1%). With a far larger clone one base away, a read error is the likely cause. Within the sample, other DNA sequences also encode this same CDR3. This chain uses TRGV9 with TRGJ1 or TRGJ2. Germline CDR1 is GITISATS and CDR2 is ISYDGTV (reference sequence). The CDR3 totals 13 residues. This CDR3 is CALWEVFYYKKLF. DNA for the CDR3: TGTGCCCTGTGGGAGGTGTTTTACTATAAGAAACTCTTT.

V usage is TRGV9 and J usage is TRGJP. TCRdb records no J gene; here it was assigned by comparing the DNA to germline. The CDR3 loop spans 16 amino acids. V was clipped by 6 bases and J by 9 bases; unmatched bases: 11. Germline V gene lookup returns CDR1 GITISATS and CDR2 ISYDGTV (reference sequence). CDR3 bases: TGTGCCTTGTGGACGGCCGCGGGGTTGGGCAAAAAAATCAAGGTATTT. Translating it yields CALWTAAGLGKKIKVF.

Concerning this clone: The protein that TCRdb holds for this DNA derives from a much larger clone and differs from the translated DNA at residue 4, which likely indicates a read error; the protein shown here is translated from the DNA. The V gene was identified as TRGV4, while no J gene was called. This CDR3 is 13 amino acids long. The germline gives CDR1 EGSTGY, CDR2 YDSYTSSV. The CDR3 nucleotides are TGTGCCACCCGGGATGGGCCTTTGCATACTCAACTCTTT. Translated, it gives CATRDGPLHTQLF.

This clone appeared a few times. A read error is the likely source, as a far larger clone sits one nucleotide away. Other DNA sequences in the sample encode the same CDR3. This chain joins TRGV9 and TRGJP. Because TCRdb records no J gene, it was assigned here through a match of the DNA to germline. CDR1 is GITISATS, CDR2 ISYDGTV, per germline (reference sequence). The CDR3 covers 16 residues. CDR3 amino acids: CALWEYKVLGKKIKVF. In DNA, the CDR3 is TGTGCCTTGTGGGAGTATAAAGTGTTGGGCAAAAAGATCAAGGTATTT.

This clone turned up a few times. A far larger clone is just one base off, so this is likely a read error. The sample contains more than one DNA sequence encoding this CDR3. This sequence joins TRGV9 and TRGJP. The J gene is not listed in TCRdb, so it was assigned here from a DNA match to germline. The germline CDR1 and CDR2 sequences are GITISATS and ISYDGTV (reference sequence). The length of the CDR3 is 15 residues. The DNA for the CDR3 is TGTGCCCTGTGGGAGGTGGTGTTGGGCAAAAAAATCAAGGTATTT. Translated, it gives CALWEVVLGKKIKVF.

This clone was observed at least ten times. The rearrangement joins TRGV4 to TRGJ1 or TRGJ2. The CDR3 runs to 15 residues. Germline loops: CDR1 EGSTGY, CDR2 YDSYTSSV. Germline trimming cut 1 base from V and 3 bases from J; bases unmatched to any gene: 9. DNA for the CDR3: TGTGCCACCTGGGATGGCCCGAATCCTTATTATAAGAAACTCTTT. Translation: CATWDGPNPYYKKLF.

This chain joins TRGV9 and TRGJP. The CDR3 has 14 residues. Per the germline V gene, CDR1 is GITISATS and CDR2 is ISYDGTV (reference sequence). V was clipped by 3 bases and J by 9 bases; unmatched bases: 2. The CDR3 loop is CALWELLGKKIKVF. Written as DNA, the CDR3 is TGTGCCTTGTGGGAGCTGTTGGGCAAAAAAATCAAGGTATTT.

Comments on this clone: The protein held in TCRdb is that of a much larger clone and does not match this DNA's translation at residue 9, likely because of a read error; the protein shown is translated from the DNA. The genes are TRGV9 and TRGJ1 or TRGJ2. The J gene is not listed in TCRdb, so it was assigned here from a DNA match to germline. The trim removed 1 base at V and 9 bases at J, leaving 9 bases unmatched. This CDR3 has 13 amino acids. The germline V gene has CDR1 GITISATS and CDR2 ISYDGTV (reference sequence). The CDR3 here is CALWEVQPSKKLF. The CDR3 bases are TGTGCCTTGTGGGAGGTCCAACCCAGTAAGAAACTCTTT.

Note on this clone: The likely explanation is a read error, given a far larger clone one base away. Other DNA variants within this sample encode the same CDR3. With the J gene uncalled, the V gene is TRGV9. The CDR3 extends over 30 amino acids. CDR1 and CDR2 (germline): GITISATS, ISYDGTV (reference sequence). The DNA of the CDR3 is TGTGCCTTGTGGGAGGTTATTATAAGAAACTCTCTGGCAGTGGAACAACACTTGTTGTCACAGGTAAGTATCGGAAGAATACAACATTTC. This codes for CALWEVIIRNSLAVEQHLLSQVSIGRIQHF.

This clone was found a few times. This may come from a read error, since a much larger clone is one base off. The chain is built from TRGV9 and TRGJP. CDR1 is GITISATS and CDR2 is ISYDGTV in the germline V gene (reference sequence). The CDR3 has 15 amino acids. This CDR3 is CALREEGLGKKIKVF. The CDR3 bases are TGTGCCTTGCGGGAGGAGGGGTTGGGCAAAAAAATCAAGGTATTT.

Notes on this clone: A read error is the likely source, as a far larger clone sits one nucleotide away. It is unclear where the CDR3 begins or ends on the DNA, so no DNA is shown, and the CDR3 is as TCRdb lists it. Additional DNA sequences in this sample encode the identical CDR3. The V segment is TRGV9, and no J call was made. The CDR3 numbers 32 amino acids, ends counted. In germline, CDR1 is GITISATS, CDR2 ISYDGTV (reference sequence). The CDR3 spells CALWEVQEIIRNSLAVEQHLLSQVSIGRIQHF.

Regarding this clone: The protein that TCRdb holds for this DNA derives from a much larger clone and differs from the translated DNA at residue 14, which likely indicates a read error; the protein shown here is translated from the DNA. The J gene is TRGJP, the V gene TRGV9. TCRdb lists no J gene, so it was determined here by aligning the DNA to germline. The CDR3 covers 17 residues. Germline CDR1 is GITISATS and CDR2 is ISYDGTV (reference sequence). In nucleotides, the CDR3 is TGTGCCTTGTGGGAGGGAGAACAAGAGTTGGGCAAAAAAGTCAAGGTATTT. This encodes CALWEGEQELGKKVKVF.